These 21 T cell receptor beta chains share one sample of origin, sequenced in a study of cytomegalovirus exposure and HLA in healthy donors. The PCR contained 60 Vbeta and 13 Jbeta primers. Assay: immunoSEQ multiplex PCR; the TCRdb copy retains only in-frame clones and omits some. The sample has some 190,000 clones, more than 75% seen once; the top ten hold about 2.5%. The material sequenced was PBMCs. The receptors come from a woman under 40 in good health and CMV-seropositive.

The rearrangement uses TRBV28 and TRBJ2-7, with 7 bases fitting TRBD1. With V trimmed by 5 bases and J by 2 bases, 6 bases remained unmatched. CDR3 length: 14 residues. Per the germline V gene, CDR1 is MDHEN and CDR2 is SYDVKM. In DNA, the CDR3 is TGTGCCAGCAGTCCCGGGACAGCTGCCTACGAGCAGTACTTC. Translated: CASSPGTAAYEQYF.

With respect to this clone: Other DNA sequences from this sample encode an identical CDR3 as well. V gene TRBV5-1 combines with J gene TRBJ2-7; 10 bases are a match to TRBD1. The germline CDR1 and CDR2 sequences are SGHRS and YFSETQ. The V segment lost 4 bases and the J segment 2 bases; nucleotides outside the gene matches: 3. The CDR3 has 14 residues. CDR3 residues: CASSPGQGAYEQYF. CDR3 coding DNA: TGCGCCAGCAGCCCCGGACAGGGGGCCTACGAGCAGTACTTC.

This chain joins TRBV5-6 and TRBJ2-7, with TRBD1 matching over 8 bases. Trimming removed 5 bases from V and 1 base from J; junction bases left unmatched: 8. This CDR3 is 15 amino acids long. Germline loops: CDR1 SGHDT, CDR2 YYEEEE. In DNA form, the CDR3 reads TGTGCCAGCAGTTATCGGGACAGGTCATCCTACGAGCAGTACTTC. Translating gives CASSYRDRSSYEQYF.

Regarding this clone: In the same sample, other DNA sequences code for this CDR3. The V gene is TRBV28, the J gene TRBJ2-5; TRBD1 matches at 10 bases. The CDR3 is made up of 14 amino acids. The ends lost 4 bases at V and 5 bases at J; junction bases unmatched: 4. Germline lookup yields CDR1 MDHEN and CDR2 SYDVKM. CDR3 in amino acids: CASSSTGGGETQYF. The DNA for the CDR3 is TGTGCCAGCAGTTCGACAGGGGGCGGGGAGACCCAGTACTTC. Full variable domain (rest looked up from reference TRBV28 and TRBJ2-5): DVKVTQSSRYLVKRTGEKVFLECVQDMDHENMFWYRQDPGLGLRLIYFSYDVKMKEKGDIPEGYSVSREKKERFSLILESASTNQTSMYLCASSSTGGGETQYFGPGTRLLVL.

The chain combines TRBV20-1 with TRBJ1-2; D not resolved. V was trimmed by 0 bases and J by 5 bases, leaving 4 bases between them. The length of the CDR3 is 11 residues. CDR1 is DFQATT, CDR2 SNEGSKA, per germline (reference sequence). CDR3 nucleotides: TGCAGTGCTAGAGACACTTATGGCTACACCTTC. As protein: CSARDTYGYTF.

CDR3 in amino acids: CASSLGQNYEQYF. The DNA of the CDR3 is TGTGCCAGCAGCTTGGGACAGAACTACGAGCAGTACTTC. The J gene is TRBJ2-7, the V gene TRBV11-3; 7 positions agree with TRBD1. The J segment lost 3 bases and the V segment lost 3 bases, leaving 2 bases of the junction unmatched. This CDR3 region has 13 residues. CDR1 is SGHNT, CDR2 YENEEA, per germline.

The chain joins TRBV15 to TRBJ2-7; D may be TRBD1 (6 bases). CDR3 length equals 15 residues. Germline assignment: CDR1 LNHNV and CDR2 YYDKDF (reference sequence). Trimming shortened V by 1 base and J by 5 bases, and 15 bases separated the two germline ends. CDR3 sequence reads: CATSRASTRTDEQYF. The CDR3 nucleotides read TGTGCCACCAGCAGAGCCAGCACCCGGACAGACGAGCAGTACTTC.

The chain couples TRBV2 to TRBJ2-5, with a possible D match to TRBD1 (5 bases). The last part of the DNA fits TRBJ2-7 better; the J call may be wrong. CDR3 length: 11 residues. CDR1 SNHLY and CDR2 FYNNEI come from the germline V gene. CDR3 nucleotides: TGTGCCAGCCGGAATAGGGGCGAGCAGTACTTC. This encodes CASRNRGEQYF.

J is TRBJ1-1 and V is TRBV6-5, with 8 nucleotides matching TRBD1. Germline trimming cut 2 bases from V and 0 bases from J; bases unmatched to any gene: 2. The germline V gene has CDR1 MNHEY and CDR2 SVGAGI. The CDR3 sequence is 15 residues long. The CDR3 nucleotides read TGTGCCAGCAGTTACCAGGGGGCAATGAACACTGAAGCTTTCTTT. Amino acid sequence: CASSYQGAMNTEAFF.

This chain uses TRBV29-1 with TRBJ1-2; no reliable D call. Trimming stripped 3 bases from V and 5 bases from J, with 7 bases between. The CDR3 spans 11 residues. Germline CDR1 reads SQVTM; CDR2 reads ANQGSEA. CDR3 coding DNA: TGCAGCGTTGAGGCAGTTTATGGCTACACCTTC. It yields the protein CSVEAVYGYTF. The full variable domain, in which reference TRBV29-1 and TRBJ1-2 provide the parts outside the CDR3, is SAVISQKPSRDICQRGTSLTIQCQVDSQVTMMFWYRQQPGQSLTLIATANQGSEATYESGFVIDKFPISRPNLTFSTLTVSNMSPEDSSIYLCSVEAVYGYTFGSGTRLTVV.

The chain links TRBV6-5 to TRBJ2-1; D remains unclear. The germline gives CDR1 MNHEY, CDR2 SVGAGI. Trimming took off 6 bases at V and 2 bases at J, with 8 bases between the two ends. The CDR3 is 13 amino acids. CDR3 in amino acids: CASSVYTYNEQFF. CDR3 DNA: TGTGCCAGCAGCGTATATACCTACAATGAGCAGTTCTTC.

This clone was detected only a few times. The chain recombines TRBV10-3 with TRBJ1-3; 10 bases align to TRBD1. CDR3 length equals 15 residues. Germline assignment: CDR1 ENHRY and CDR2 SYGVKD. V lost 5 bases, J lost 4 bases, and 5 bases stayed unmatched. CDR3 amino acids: CAISPGQGTGNTIYF. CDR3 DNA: TGTGCCATCAGTCCGGGACAGGGGACGGGAAACACCATATATTTT.

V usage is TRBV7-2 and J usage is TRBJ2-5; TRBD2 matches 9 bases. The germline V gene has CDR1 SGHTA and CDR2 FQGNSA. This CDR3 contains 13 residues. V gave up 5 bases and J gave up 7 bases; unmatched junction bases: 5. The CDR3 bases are TGTGCCAGCAGCCTGCGGGAGGGAGGGACCCAGTACTTC. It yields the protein CASSLREGGTQYF.

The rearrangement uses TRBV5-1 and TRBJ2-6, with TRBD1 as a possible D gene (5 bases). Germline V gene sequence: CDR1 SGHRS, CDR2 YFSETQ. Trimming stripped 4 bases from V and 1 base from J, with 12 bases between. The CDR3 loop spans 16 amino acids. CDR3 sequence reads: CASSADTPSGANVLTF. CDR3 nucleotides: TGCGCCAGCAGCGCGGACACCCCTTCTGGGGCCAACGTCCTGACTTTC.

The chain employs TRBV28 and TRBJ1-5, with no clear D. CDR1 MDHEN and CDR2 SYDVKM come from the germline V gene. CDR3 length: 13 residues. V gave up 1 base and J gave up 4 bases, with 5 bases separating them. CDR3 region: CASSLSVNQPQHF. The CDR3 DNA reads TGTGCCAGCAGTTTATCTGTAAATCAGCCCCAGCATTTT. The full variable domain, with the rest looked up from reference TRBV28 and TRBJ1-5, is DVKVTQSSRYLVKRTGEKVFLECVQDMDHENMFWYRQDPGLGLRLIYFSYDVKMKEKGDIPEGYSVSREKKERFSLILESASTNQTSMYLCASSLSVNQPQHFGDGTRLSIL.

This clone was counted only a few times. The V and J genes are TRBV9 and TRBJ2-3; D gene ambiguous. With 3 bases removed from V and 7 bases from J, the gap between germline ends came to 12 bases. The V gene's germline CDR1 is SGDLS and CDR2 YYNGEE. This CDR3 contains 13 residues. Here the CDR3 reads CASSGPASNTQYF. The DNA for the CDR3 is TGTGCCAGCAGCGGCCCAGCGAGTAATACGCAGTATTTT.

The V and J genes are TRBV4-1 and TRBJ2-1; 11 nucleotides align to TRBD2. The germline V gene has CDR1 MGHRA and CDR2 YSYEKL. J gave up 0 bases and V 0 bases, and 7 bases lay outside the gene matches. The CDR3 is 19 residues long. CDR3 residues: CASSQDLAGGLSSYNEQFF. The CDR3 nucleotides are TGCGCCAGCAGCCAAGATCTAGCGGGGGGCCTAAGCTCCTACAATGAGCAGTTCTTC.

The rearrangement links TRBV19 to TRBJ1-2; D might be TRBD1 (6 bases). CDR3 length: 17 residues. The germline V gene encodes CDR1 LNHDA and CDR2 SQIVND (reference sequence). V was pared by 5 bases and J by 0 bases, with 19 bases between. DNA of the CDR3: TGTGCCAGTAGTCCCCTCTCCGGGGGGGCCACTAACTATGGCTACACCTTC. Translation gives CASSPLSGGATNYGYTF.

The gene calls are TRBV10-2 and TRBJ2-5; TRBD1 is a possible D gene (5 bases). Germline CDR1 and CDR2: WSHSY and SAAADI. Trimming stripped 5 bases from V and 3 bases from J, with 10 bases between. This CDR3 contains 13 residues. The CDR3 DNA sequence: TGCGCCAGCAGTTCCAAGGGGAAAGAGACCCAGTACTTC. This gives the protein CASSSKGKETQYF.

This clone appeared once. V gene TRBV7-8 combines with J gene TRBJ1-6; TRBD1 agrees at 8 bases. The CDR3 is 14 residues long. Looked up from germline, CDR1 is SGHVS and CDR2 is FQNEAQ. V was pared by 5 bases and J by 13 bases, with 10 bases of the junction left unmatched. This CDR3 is CASSTGTGLRPLHF. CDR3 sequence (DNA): TGTGCCAGCAGCACCGGGACAGGCCTTAGGCCCCTCCACTTT. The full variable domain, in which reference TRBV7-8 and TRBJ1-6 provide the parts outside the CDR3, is GAGVSQSPRYKVAKRGQDVALRCDPISGHVSLFWYQQALGQGPEFLTYFQNEAQLDKSGLPSDRFFAERPEGSVSTLKIQRTQQEDSAVYLCASSTGTGLRPLHFGNGTRLTVT.

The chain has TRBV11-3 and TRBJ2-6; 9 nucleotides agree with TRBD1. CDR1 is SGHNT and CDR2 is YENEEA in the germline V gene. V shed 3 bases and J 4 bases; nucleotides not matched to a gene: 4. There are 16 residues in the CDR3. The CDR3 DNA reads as TGTGCCAGCAGCTTGGACAGGGGTAAAGGGGCCAACGTCCTGACTTTC. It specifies CASSLDRGKGANVLTF. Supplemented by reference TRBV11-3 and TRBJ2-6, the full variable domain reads EAGVVQSPRYKIIEKKQPVAFWCNPISGHNTLYWYLQNLGQGPELLIRYENEEAVDDSQLPKDRFSAERLKGVDSTLKIQPAELGDSAVYLCASSLDRGKGANVLTFGAGSRLTVL.